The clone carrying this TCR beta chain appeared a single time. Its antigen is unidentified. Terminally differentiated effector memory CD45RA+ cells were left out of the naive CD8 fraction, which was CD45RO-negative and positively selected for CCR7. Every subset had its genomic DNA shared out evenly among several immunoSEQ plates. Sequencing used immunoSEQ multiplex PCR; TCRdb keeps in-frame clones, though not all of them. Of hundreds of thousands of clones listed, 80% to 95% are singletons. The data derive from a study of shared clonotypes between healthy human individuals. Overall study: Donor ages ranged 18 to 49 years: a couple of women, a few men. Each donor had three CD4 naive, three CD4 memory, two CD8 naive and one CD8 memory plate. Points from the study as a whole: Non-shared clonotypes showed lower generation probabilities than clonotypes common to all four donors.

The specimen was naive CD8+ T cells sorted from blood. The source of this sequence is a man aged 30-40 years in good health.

The CDR3 DNA is TGTGCCAGCACCTCCGGGGACGAGCAGTACTTC. Its protein is CASTSGDEQYF. The gene calls are TRBV6-5 and TRBJ2-7; possibly TRBD2 for D (5 bases). V was pared by 7 bases and J by 5 bases, with 9 bases between. This CDR3 has 11 residues. The germline V gene encodes CDR1 MNHEY and CDR2 SVGAGI.